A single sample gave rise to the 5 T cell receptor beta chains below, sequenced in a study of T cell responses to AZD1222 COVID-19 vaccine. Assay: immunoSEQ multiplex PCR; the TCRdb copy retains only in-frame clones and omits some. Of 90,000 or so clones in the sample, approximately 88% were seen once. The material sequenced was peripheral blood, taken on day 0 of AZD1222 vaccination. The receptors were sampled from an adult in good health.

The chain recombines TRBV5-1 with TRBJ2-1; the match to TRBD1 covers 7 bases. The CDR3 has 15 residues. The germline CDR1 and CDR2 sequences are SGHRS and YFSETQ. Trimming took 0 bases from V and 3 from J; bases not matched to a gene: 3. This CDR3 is CASSLEGANYNEQFF. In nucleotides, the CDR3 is TGCGCCAGCAGCTTGGAGGGGGCCAACTACAATGAGCAGTTCTTC.

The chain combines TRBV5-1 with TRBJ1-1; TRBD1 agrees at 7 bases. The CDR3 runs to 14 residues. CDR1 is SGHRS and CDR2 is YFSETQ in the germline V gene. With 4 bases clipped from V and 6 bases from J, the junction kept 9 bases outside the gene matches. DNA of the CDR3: TGCGCCAGCAGCCTCACTACAGGGGCCGCTGAAGCTTTCTTT. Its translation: CASSLTTGAAEAFF. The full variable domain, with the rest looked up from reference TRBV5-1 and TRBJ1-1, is KAGVTQTPRYLIKTRGQQVTLSCSPISGHRSVSWYQQTPGQGLQFLFEYFSETQRNKGNFPGRFSGRQFSNSRSEMNVSTLELGDSALYLCASSLTTGAAEAFFGQGTRLTVV.

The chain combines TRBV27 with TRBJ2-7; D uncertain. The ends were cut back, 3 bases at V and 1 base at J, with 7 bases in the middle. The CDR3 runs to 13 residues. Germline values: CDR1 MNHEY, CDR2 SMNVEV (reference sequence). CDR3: CASSLGKSYEQYF. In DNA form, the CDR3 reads TGTGCCAGCAGTTTGGGGAAGTCCTACGAGCAGTACTTC.

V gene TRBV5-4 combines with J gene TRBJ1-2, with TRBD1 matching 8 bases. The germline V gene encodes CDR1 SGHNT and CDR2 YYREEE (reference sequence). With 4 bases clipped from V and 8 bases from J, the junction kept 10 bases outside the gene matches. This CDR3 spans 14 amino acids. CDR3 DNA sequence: TGTGCCAGCAGCCTGGGACAGGCCCTGGGGGGCTACACCTTC. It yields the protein CASSLGQALGGYTF.

The CDR3 region has the DNA TGCAGGTCCCTGGGCACAGGGTCCTACGAGCAGTACTTC. Translation gives CRSLGTGSYEQYF. The chain links TRBV29-1 to TRBJ2-7, with a tentative D call TRBD1 (6 bases). The CDR3 totals 13 residues. Germline CDR1 is SQVTM and CDR2 is ANQGSEA.